These T cell receptor beta chains were read from a single sample in a study of long-term antiretroviral therapy in people with HIV. Here immunoSEQ multiplex PCR was the method, and the copy in TCRdb shows in-frame clones only, minus some. The sample shows just over 35,000 clones, roughly 88% of them seen only once. The sample here was unsorted PBMCs, taken 2.2 years after starting antiretroviral therapy. The source is a man in his late teens or twenties with HIV. CDR3s include the opening cysteine and the closing phenylalanine or tryptophan.

TRBV29-1	TRBJ2-3	13	CSTSPGVGDTQYF
TRBV28	TRBJ1-2	15	CASSFRVRQNYGYTF
TRBV29-1	TRBJ2-3	14	CSVEGQGYTDTQYF
TRBV5-1	TRBJ2-5	16	CASSLALAGGRETQYF
TRBV10-1	TRBJ2-7	17	CASSERGAPTRSYEQYF
TRBV4-3	TRBJ1-1	14	CASSHTGRRTEAFF
TRBV7-7	TRBJ2-3	16	CASSRGTSGSTDTQYF
TRBV19	TRBJ2-7	17	CASSIGDLAGGSYEQYF
TRBV6-5	TRBJ1-2	12	CASRGTGDGYTF
TRBV12-5	TRBJ2-5	17	CASGSTSTGLSQETQYF
TRBV6-4	TRBJ1-6	15	CASSESDGPNSPLHF
TRBV30	TRBJ1-2	13	CAWTQGEWYGYTF
TRBV7-9	TRBJ2-2	14	CASSLEPATGELFF
TRBV7-2	TRBJ2-7	13	CASSLSQSYEQYF
TRBV27	TRBJ2-5	15	CASSLDPSGRGTQYF
TRBV7-2	TRBJ2-7	15	CASSLDRGLNYEQYF
TRBV2	TRBJ1-2	14	CASSGSTGWYGYTF
TRBV2	TRBJ2-5	15	CASRAPGQGAGSQYF
TRBV28	TRBJ2-7	14	CASSLSPPAYEQYF
TRBV19	TRBJ2-2	15	CASSIRQGGTGELFF
TRBV29-1	TRBJ1-4	14	CSVLSDATNEKLFF
TRBV7-7	TRBJ2-5	16	CASSIGGTSVVETQYF
TRBV4-3	TRBJ1-1	13	CASSLRWGTEAFF
TRBV19	TRBJ2-3	15	CASSRQESGTDTQYF
TRBV30	TRBJ2-4	15	CAWEDPSIAKNIQYF
TRBV7-3	TRBJ1-1	15	CASSLTPGVGTEAFF
TRBV7-9	TRBJ2-1	14	CASSKAEGGNEQFF
TRBV21-1	TRBJ2-7	14	CASSENRGAYEQYF
TRBV28	TRBJ2-5	12	CASSLRALTQYF